What follows are 10 T cell receptor beta chains derived from one specimen sequenced in a study of graft-versus-host responses after intestinal transplantation. The repertoire was sequenced with immunoSEQ multiplex PCR; TCRdb's copy has only in-frame clones and lacks some. The sample shows 45,000 to 50,000 clones, 90% to 95% of them seen only once. This sample comprised PBMCs, obtained around 27 months after a first intestinal transplant, on the day of a second. These receptors came from a human patient who received an intestinal transplant, so some T cells may come from the graft donor.

The chain uses TRBV5-1 and TRBJ2-5; 9 bases line up with TRBD2. Germline trimming cut 0 bases from V and 1 base from J; bases unmatched to any gene: 7. The length of the CDR3 is 17 residues. Germline V gives CDR1 SGHRS, CDR2 YFSETQ. The CDR3 DNA follows: TGCGCCAGCAGCTTGGAGGCTAGCGGGACCTTCCAAGAGACCCAGTACTTC. Translating gives CASSLEASGTFQETQYF.

The chain combines TRBV11-3 with TRBJ2-4; D ambiguous. V lost 1 base and J 7 bases, leaving 17 bases between the germline ends. Germline V gene data show CDR1 as SGHNT and CDR2 as YENEEA. CDR3 length: 16 amino acids. DNA for the CDR3: TGTGCCAGCAGCTTAGGTGCGTTGTACCCCGGGAACATTCAGTACTTC. It codes for CASSLGALYPGNIQYF.

The rearrangement uses TRBV18 and TRBJ1-1; D gene ambiguous. CDR1 is KGHSH, CDR2 LQKENI, per germline. CDR3 length: 13 residues. V was trimmed by 3 bases and J by 8 bases, leaving 13 bases between them. This CDR3 reads CASSPPTLSEAFF. CDR3 sequence (DNA): TGTGCCAGCTCACCTCCGACCCTGTCCGAAGCTTTCTTT.

The V gene is TRBV6-6, the J gene TRBJ2-5, with 11 bases lining up with TRBD1. From germline, CDR1 is MNHNY and CDR2 SVGAGI (reference sequence). This CDR3 is 16 amino acids long. V lost 4 bases and J lost 2; bases outside the gene matches: 6. The CDR3 coding sequence is TGTGCCAGCAGTTCATCCGGGACAGGGGGTCAAGAGACCCAGTACTTC. Encoded protein: CASSSSGTGGQETQYF.

The chain joins TRBV9 to TRBJ2-1; TRBD2 agrees at 16 bases. The CDR3 has 19 residues. Germline V gene sequence: CDR1 SGDLS, CDR2 YYNGEE. V was clipped by 1 base and J by 0 bases; unmatched bases: 4. The DNA for the CDR3 is TGTGCCAGCAGCGTATCCGGGACTAGCGGGAGGGCCTCCTACAATGAGCAGTTCTTC. Residues: CASSVSGTSGRASYNEQFF. Full variable domain (remainder filled in from reference TRBV9 and TRBJ2-1): DSGVTQTPKHLITATGQRVTLRCSPRSGDLSVYWYQQSLDQGLQFLIQYYNGEERAKGNILERFSAQQFPDLHSELNLSSLELGDSALYFCASSVSGTSGRASYNEQFFGPGTRLTVL.

V usage is TRBV10-2 and J usage is TRBJ2-7; TRBD2 agrees at 10 bases. CDR1 WSHSY and CDR2 SAAADI come from the germline V gene. V lost 6 bases, J lost 7 bases, and 6 bases stayed unmatched. The CDR3 spans 13 residues. CDR3 DNA: TGCGCCAGCAGAAGCGGGAGGGCGGGGGAGCAGTACTTC. Amino acid sequence: CASRSGRAGEQYF.

The rearrangement uses TRBV12-5 and TRBJ2-1, with D unclear. Germline CDR1 LGHNT, CDR2 FRNRAP. This CDR3 comprises 12 residues. The V gene lost 5 bases and the J gene lost 6 bases, with 8 bases spanning the gap. The CDR3 nucleotides are TGTGCTAGTGGTGCCTCCCCCAATGAGCAGTTCTTC. It is translated as CASGASPNEQFF.

This chain links TRBV6-5 with TRBJ2-3, with 7 bases matching TRBD2. V lost 0 bases, J lost 1 base, and 1 base stayed unmatched. This CDR3 region has 15 residues. Germline CDR1 reads MNHEY; CDR2 reads SVGAGI. This chain's CDR3 is CASSYSGGGTDTQYF. The CDR3 DNA is TGTGCCAGCAGTTACTCGGGGGGGGGCACAGATACGCAGTATTTT.

V gene TRBV7-9 combines with J gene TRBJ2-5; perhaps TRBD1 as D (6 bases). V gave up 5 bases and J gave up 1 base, with 14 bases separating them. Germline V gene lookup returns CDR1 SEHNR and CDR2 FQNEAQ (reference sequence). The CDR3 has 15 amino acids. The CDR3: CASSPERDTQETQYF. The CDR3 coding sequence is TGTGCCAGCAGCCCCGAAAGGGACACCCAAGAGACCCAGTACTTC.

V gene TRBV28 combines with J gene TRBJ2-7, with 9 bases lining up with TRBD1. The CDR3 has 13 amino acids. V lost 4 bases, J lost 4 bases, and 2 bases stayed unmatched. Germline lookup yields CDR1 MDHEN and CDR2 SYDVKM. In DNA form, the CDR3 reads TGTGCCAGCAGTTATGGACAGGGGTACGAGCAGTACTTC. It yields the protein CASSYGQGYEQYF.